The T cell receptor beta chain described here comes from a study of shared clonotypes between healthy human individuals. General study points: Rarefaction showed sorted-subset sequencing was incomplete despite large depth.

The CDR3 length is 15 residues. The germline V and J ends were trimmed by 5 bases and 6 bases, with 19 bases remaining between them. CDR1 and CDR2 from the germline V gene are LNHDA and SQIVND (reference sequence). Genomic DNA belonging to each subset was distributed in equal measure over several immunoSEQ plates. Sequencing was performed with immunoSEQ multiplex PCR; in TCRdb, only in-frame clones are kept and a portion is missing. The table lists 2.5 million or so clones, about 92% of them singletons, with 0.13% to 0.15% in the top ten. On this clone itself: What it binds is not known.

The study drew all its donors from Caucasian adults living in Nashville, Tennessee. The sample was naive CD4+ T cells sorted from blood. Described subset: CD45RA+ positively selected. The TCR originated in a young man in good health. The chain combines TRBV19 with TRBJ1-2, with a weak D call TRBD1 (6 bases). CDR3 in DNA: TGTGCCAGTAGTCACCCCTACAGGGATCGCGATGGCTACACCTTC. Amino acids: CASSHPYRDRDGYTF. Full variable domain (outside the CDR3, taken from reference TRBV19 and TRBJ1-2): DGGITQSPKYLFRKEGQNVTLSCEQNLNHDAMYWYRQDPGQGLRLIYYSQIVNDFQKGDIAEGYSVSREKKESFPLTVTSAQKNPTAFYLCASSHPYRDRDGYTFGSGTRLTVV.